This entry lists 21 T cell receptor beta chains sequenced from one sample in a study of tumor and adjacent non-tumor tissue in lung cancer. The template was RNA from unsorted bulk tissue. Distant lung tissue was collected more than 3 cm away from the tumor edge. Three rounds of nested PCR, following a modified ARM-PCR protocol, produced the TCRbeta library. TCRdb redid the calling of the multiplex PCR reads with MiXCR, one entry per CDR3 protein. The repertoire includes about 75,000 distinct CDR3 sequences, approximately 68% of them detected once, and about 30% sits in the top ten. Sequenced input: distant non-tumor lung tissue. These receptors were obtained from a woman aged 45-65 years with non-small cell lung cancer.

Remarks on this clonotype: A much larger clone is a single base away; this may be a read error. Since the CDR3 does not end with the conserved phenylalanine or tryptophan, this likely comes from a read error. The V call is TRBV29-1, the J call TRBJ1-1; 9 bases are shared with TRBD1. Germline V gene sequence: CDR1 SQVTM, CDR2 ANQGSEA. V lost 7 bases and J lost 1; bases outside the gene matches: 4. The CDR3 spans 13 residues. The CDR3 DNA sequence: TGCAGCGCTCGGACAGGGGCGAACACTGAAGCTTTCTGT. Translated: CSARTGANTEAFC.

There are a few counts of this clonotype. This sequence may be a read error, since a much larger clone differs from it by one base. The chain joins TRBV12-3 or TRBV12-4 to TRBJ1-2; no reliable D call. Trimming shortened V by 6 bases and J by 2 bases, and 16 bases separated the two germline ends. This CDR3 comprises 15 residues. CDR3 sequence: CASSAGIELNYGYTF. As DNA, the CDR3 is TGTGCCAGCAGCGCCGGGATAGAGCTAAACTATGGCTACACCTTC.

In its sample, this clonotype was seen many times. The chain combines TRBV29-1 with TRBJ1-4, with unresolved D. V dropped 6 bases and J dropped 0 bases, with 8 bases sitting between them. The CDR3 loop spans 13 amino acids. Per the germline V gene, CDR1 is SQVTM and CDR2 is ANQGSEA. The CDR3, as DNA: TGCAGCGTCTACAGTGCAACTAATGAAAAACTGTTTTTT. This encodes CSVYSATNEKLFF. The variable domain in full, completed from reference TRBV29-1 and TRBJ1-4, reads SAVISQKPSRDICQRGTSLTIQCQVDSQVTMMFWYRQQPGQSLTLIATANQGSEATYESGFVIDKFPISRPNLTFSTLTVSNMSPEDSSIYLCSVYSATNEKLFFGSGTQLSVL.

This clonotype counts as medium-sized (0.01 to 0.1%). The chain has TRBV11-2 and TRBJ2-3; TRBD2 matches at 13 bases. This CDR3 spans 16 amino acids. The V gene's germline CDR1 is SGHAT and CDR2 FQNNGV. V shed 7 bases, J shed 3 bases, and the junction held 7 bases outside the gene matches. The CDR3 region is CASNEGLAGYTDTQYF. Here the CDR3 DNA reads TGTGCCAGCAATGAGGGACTAGCGGGATATACAGATACGCAGTATTTT.

Concerning this clonotype: The junction departs from the called germline gene at one end, perhaps through a read error. The chain uses TRBV29-1 and TRBJ2-1; 10 nucleotides match TRBD2. CDR1 is SQVTM and CDR2 is ANQGSEA in the germline V gene. This CDR3 is built from 15 residues. The CDR3 is CSIEASGSHTGLQFF. The DNA of the CDR3 is TGTAGCATTGAGGCTAGCGGGAGCCATACAGGTCTGCAGTTCTTC.

This clonotype occurred many times. The rearrangement uses TRBV20-1 and TRBJ1-4; D gene uncertain. The V end lost 1 base, the J end lost 5 bases, and 8 bases lay between the germline ends. Germline CDR1 DFQATT, CDR2 SNEGSKA (reference sequence). This CDR3 is built from 13 residues. The CDR3 spells CSARAAPNEKLFF. DNA for the CDR3: TGCAGTGCTAGAGCTGCACCCAATGAAAAACTGTTTTTT.

The chain uses TRBV12-3 or TRBV12-4 and TRBJ1-4; no definite D call. The V gene lost 7 bases and the J gene lost 8 bases, with 17 bases spanning the gap. There are 14 residues in the CDR3. CDR3 sequence reads: CASIPAPDREKLFF. The CDR3 DNA follows: TGTGCCAGCATCCCCGCGCCAGACCGCGAAAAACTGTTTTTT.

This clonotype was recorded at least ten times. This chain connects TRBV6-6 to TRBJ2-6, with unresolved D. This CDR3 has 14 amino acids. Trimming left V 7 bases short and J 1 base short, with 8 bases between. Per germline, CDR1 MNHNY and CDR2 SVGAGI (reference sequence). The DNA for the CDR3 is TGTGCCAGCAACCCCCCGTCTGGGGCCAACGTCCTGACTTTC. It codes for CASNPPSGANVLTF.

For this clonotype: A junction boundary mismatches the germline segment, possibly from a read error. The J gene is TRBJ2-7, the V gene TRBV6-6; no clear D. The CDR3 contains 12 residues. Germline lookup yields CDR1 MNHNY and CDR2 SVGAGI (reference sequence). CDR3 nucleotides: TGTGCCAGCGGTTACTCAACCTTGGAGCAGTACTTC. As protein: CASGYSTLEQYF.

With respect to this clonotype: A junction boundary mismatches the germline segment, possibly from a read error. The chain carries TRBV6-5 and TRBJ2-2, with D perhaps being TRBD1 or TRBD2 (5 bases each). The CDR3 spans 13 residues. In germline, CDR1 is MNHEY, CDR2 SVGAGI. CDR3 nucleotides: TGTGCCAGCATCCCGGGTGGGGCCGGGGAGTTGTTTTTT. Its protein product is CASIPGGAGELFF.

Ten or more counts support this clonotype. V is TRBV12-3 or TRBV12-4 and J is TRBJ2-1; 8 bases agree with TRBD2. V lost 3 bases, J lost 9 bases, and 10 bases stayed unmatched. The CDR3 has 15 residues. The CDR3, as DNA: TGTGCCAGCAGTTTTGTCCCAGCGGGAGCTGGTGAGCAGTTCTTC. It yields the protein CASSFVPAGAGEQFF.

Concerning this clonotype: A much larger clone sits a single nucleotide away, making a read error possible. The chain couples TRBV20-1 to TRBJ2-5; 15 nucleotides agree with TRBD2. Trimming at V came to 5 bases and at J to 4 bases, leaving 11 bases not matched to a gene. Germline V gene lookup returns CDR1 DFQATT and CDR2 SNEGSKA (reference sequence). The CDR3 is made up of 17 amino acids. The CDR3 sequence is CSADGLAGGPKGETQYF. In nucleotides, the CDR3 is TGCAGTGCTGATGGACTAGCGGGAGGGCCAAAAGGAGAGACCCAGTACTTC.

This clonotype was counted between two and nine times. This CDR3 is missing its conserved last phenylalanine or tryptophan, likely due to a read error. This chain's CDR3 is CASSRDGSAYNEQFS. Here the CDR3 DNA reads TGCGCCAGCAGCCGAGATGGTAGCGCCTACAATGAGCAGTTCTCC. V is TRBV4-1 and J is TRBJ2-1; weak D call: TRBD2 (5 bases). This CDR3 is built from 15 residues. Germline CDR1 is MGHRA and CDR2 is YSYEKL. Trimming removed 4 bases at V and 2 bases at J, with 12 bases between.

In regard to this clonotype: Being one base from a much bigger clone, this may be a read error. J is TRBJ2-3 and V is TRBV6-2 or TRBV6-3; a possible D gene is TRBD2 (7 bases). The CDR3 contains 15 residues. Per germline, CDR1 MNHEY and CDR2 SVGEGT. The CDR3: CDSRSPGGHTDTQYF. The DNA of the CDR3 is TGTGACAGCAGGAGCCCGGGGGGCCACACAGATACGCAGTATTTT.

In the case of this clonotype: Germline is not matched at one junction end, which may reflect a read error. The genes are TRBV20-1 and TRBJ1-3; D is undetermined. Germline CDR1 DFQATT, CDR2 SNEGSKA (reference sequence). This CDR3 contains 15 residues. CDR3 sequence: CSARDPTRARNSIYF. As DNA, the CDR3 is TGCAGTGCTAGAGATCCCACACGGGCCAGAAACAGCATATATTTT.

This clonotype was detected a few times. The rearrangement joins TRBV20-1 to TRBJ2-1; a weak D match, TRBD2 (5 bases). CDR1 and CDR2 from the germline V gene are DFQATT and SNEGSKA (reference sequence). Trimming removed 6 bases from V and 1 base from J, with 16 bases in between. CDR3 length: 15 amino acids. The CDR3 spells CSAPTKSGSYNEQFF. CDR3 sequence (DNA): TGCAGTGCACCCACAAAGAGCGGTTCCTACAATGAGCAGTTCTTC.

This clonotype was detected only a few times. A read error may be the cause here, since a much bigger clone is one base away. This chain connects TRBV5-6 to TRBJ2-4; D possibly corresponds to TRBD1 (6 bases). V was pared by 3 bases and J by 6 bases, with 13 bases between. Germline V gene lookup returns CDR1 SGHDT and CDR2 YYEEEE. This CDR3 region has 14 residues. DNA of the CDR3: TGTGCCAGCAGCTCAAGACAGGCCGGAAACATTCAGTACTTC. It specifies CASSSRQAGNIQYF. Together with reference TRBV5-6 and TRBJ2-4, the CDR3 gives the full variable domain: DAGVTQSPTHLIKTRGQQVTLRCSPKSGHDTVSWYQQALGQGPQFIFQYYEEEERQRGNFPDRFSGHQFPNYSSELNVNALLLGDSALYLCASSSRQAGNIQYFGAGTRLSVL.

This clonotype was observed a single time. This may be a read error: a much more frequent sequence differs by one nucleotide. V is TRBV5-6 and J is TRBJ2-5; 7 bases agree with TRBD1. In germline, CDR1 is SGHDT, CDR2 YYEEEE. The CDR3 has 14 residues. The CDR3: CTSSTRQGAETQYF. CDR3 DNA: TGTACCAGCAGCACCCGACAGGGAGCGGAGACCCAGTACTTC.

Turning to this clonotype: A much larger clone lies one base from this, so it may be a read error. The chain carries TRBV20-1 and TRBJ1-1; the D gene is possibly TRBD1 (6 bases). V gave up 5 bases and J gave up 2 bases, with 15 bases separating them. The CDR3 is 14 amino acids. Germline CDR1 and CDR2: DFQATT and SNEGSKA (reference sequence). CDR3 protein: CSAVLQGANTEAFF. The CDR3 DNA reads TGCAGTGCTGTATTACAGGGCGCAAACACTGAAGCTTTCTTT.

As for this clonotype: One end of the junction does not line up with germline, which may come from a read error. J is TRBJ2-1 and V is TRBV4-1; 9 bases are a match to TRBD1. The V gene's germline CDR1 is MGHRA and CDR2 YSYEKL. This CDR3 spans 17 amino acids. The CDR3 sequence: CTSSHSGQGIQYNEQFF. The CDR3 DNA reads as TGCACCAGCAGCCATTCCGGACAGGGGATACAATACAATGAGCAGTTCTTC.

On this clonotype itself: Just one base apart from a much larger clone, this may be a read error. The genes are TRBV6-2 or TRBV6-3 and TRBJ1-5, with D maybe TRBD1 (6 bases). CDR1 MNHEY and CDR2 SVGEGT come from the germline V gene. Trimming took 5 bases from V and 5 from J, leaving 31 bases between them. The CDR3 runs 20 residues. This chain's CDR3 is CASSPARQTGFRVGYQPQHF. The CDR3 nucleotides read TGTGCCAGCAGTCCAGCCCGCCAAACAGGGTTTCGAGTTGGCTATCAGCCCCAGCATTTT.